This is a list of T cell receptor beta chains from one sample in a study of T cells in localized non-small cell lung cancer. Measured with immunoSEQ multiplex PCR; TCRdb has only the in-frame clones, and not every one. The table includes about 11,000 clones, more than 90% detected once. Material: peripheral blood, obtained before any cancer treatment. These TCRs come from a male donor older than 55 with stage III lung adenocarcinoma. The CDR3 runs from the conserved cysteine through the conserved F or W. The order of the fields is CDR3 protein, J gene, V gene, CDR3 length.

cdr3_aa: CARLGQIYGYTF; j_call: TRBJ1-2; v_call: TRBV30; cdr3_length: 12
cdr3_aa: CASSHRGLRNEQFF; j_call: TRBJ2-1; v_call: TRBV14; cdr3_length: 14
cdr3_aa: CSVGEANYGYTF; j_call: TRBJ1-2; v_call: TRBV29-1; cdr3_length: 12
cdr3_aa: CETGLGNTEAFF; j_call: TRBJ1-1; v_call: TRBV5-1; cdr3_length: 12
cdr3_aa: CASSQSGPSTDTQYF; j_call: TRBJ2-3; v_call: TRBV5-1; cdr3_length: 15
cdr3_aa: CASSLLSSGGVGETQYF; j_call: TRBJ2-5; v_call: TRBV7-7; cdr3_length: 17
cdr3_aa: CASSLAEGSSYEQYF; j_call: TRBJ2-7; v_call: TRBV7-6; cdr3_length: 15
cdr3_aa: CASSLTEDNTEAFF; j_call: TRBJ1-1; v_call: TRBV6-6; cdr3_length: 14
cdr3_aa: CASSLRDRLYEQYF; j_call: TRBJ2-7; v_call: TRBV7-2; cdr3_length: 14
cdr3_aa: CASSVGGANTGELFF; j_call: TRBJ2-2; v_call: TRBV9; cdr3_length: 15
cdr3_aa: CASSIPTGELFF; j_call: TRBJ2-2; v_call: TRBV7-6; cdr3_length: 12
cdr3_aa: CASRAGTGFYNEQFF; j_call: TRBJ2-1; v_call: TRBV19; cdr3_length: 15
cdr3_aa: CASSVPGENIQYF; j_call: TRBJ2-4; v_call: TRBV6-1; cdr3_length: 13
cdr3_aa: CASRPPGQGATEAFF; j_call: TRBJ1-1; v_call: TRBV6-5; cdr3_length: 15
cdr3_aa: CASSLWNQNTGELFF; j_call: TRBJ2-2; v_call: TRBV28; cdr3_length: 15
cdr3_aa: CAISEGATNEKLFF; j_call: TRBJ1-4; v_call: TRBV10-3; cdr3_length: 14
cdr3_aa: CASSYSETSIYEQYF; j_call: TRBJ2-7; v_call: TRBV6-6; cdr3_length: 15
cdr3_aa: CASSESTRTHYGYTF; j_call: TRBJ1-2; v_call: TRBV10-2; cdr3_length: 15
cdr3_aa: CASRDRYTEAFF; j_call: TRBJ1-1; v_call: TRBV7-9; cdr3_length: 12
cdr3_aa: CAIWPSGRYNEQFF; j_call: TRBJ2-1; v_call: TRBV27; cdr3_length: 14
cdr3_aa: CAWSTTQWVGGYTF; j_call: TRBJ1-2; v_call: TRBV30; cdr3_length: 14
cdr3_aa: CASSPRDSFNEKLFF; j_call: TRBJ1-4; v_call: TRBV18; cdr3_length: 15